The 15 T cell receptor beta chains reported below all come from one sample, sequenced in a study of T cell changes during pregnancy in multiple sclerosis. Some clones are missing from TCRdb's copy, which holds only in-frame ones; the method was immunoSEQ multiplex PCR. The table lists about 110,000 clones, 92% of them singletons. The sequenced sample was peripheral blood, obtained after pregnancy. Receptor source: a female donor with multiple sclerosis, enrolled in a pregnancy study.

This rearrangement joins TRBV6-6 to TRBJ1-5, with D tentatively TRBD1 (6 bases). The germline CDR1 and CDR2 sequences are MNHNY and SVGAGI (reference sequence). This CDR3 comprises 14 residues. V was cut by 3 bases and J by 5 bases, with 11 bases left in between. The CDR3 coding sequence is TGTGCCAGCAGTTATCGGGCAGGGGATCAGCCCCAGCATTTT. This translates into CASSYRAGDQPQHF.

The V gene is TRBV11-3, the J gene TRBJ1-1; 10 nucleotides line up with TRBD1. Germline V gene sequence: CDR1 SGHNT, CDR2 YENEEA. This CDR3 has 15 amino acids. V shed 5 bases, J shed 2 bases, and the junction held 5 bases outside the gene matches. The CDR3 region is CASSLGQGTNTEAFF. CDR3 sequence (DNA): TGTGCCAGCAGCCTGGGACAGGGGACTAACACTGAAGCTTTCTTT.

The V call is TRBV6-4, the J call TRBJ2-3; 10 nucleotides agree with TRBD2. The CDR3 has 15 amino acids. Looked up from germline, CDR1 is MRHNA and CDR2 is SNTAGT. J lost 4 bases, V lost 0 bases, and 1 base had no gene match. This CDR3 reads CASSDSAGGPDTQYF. CDR3 nucleotides: TGTGCCAGCAGTGACTCAGCGGGGGGGCCAGATACGCAGTATTTT.

This chain joins TRBV7-9 and TRBJ2-7; 8 bases line up with TRBD2. Trimming took 2 bases from V and 5 from J; bases not matched to a gene: 5. CDR1 SEHNR and CDR2 FQNEAQ come from the germline V gene (reference sequence). CDR3 size: 14 residues. The chain's CDR3 is CASSLMTGGNEQYF. CDR3 nucleotides: TGTGCCAGCAGCTTAATGACGGGGGGGAACGAGCAGTACTTC.

The sample holds a few counts of this clone. The rearrangement uses TRBV7-9 and TRBJ2-7; unclear D gene. V was clipped by 1 base and J by 0 bases, with 10 bases between them. The CDR3 has 15 residues. CDR1 and CDR2 (germline): SEHNR, FQNEAQ (reference sequence). This chain's CDR3 is CASSLVPSPSYEQYF. DNA of the CDR3: TGTGCCAGCAGCTTAGTCCCTAGTCCCTCCTACGAGCAGTACTTC.

CDR3 sequence: CASSEDGTGGKNIQYF. CDR3 DNA sequence: TGTGCCAGCAGTGAAGATGGGACAGGGGGCAAAAACATTCAGTACTTC. V is TRBV6-1 and J is TRBJ2-4; 11 nucleotides line up with TRBD1. The CDR3 extends over 16 amino acids. Germline V lookup: CDR1 MNHNS, CDR2 SASEGT. Unmatched junction bases numbered 2, after V lost 1 base and J lost 3 bases.

The chain recombines TRBV15 with TRBJ2-1; no clear D. This CDR3 spans 14 amino acids. Germline V CDR1 and CDR2: LNHNV, YYDKDF (reference sequence). V dropped 5 bases and J dropped 10 bases, with 18 bases sitting between them. DNA of the CDR3: TGTGCCACCAGCGAGAGCCTCAACCCCTCGGAGCAGTTCTTC. It is translated as CATSESLNPSEQFF.

The V call is TRBV9, the J call TRBJ1-3; D remains ambiguous. Germline V gene lookup returns CDR1 SGDLS and CDR2 YYNGEE. The CDR3 loop spans 12 amino acids. The V end lost 2 bases, the J end lost 9 bases, and 9 bases lay between the germline ends. Written as DNA, the CDR3 is TGTGCCAGCAGCGTGGGAGGGCCCACCATATATTTT. It is translated as CASSVGGPTIYF. The whole variable domain, filled in from reference TRBV9 and TRBJ1-3, reads DSGVTQTPKHLITATGQRVTLRCSPRSGDLSVYWYQQSLDQGLQFLIQYYNGEERAKGNILERFSAQQFPDLHSELNLSSLELGDSALYFCASSVGGPTIYFGEGSWLTVV.

This chain links TRBV5-1 with TRBJ1-1; D perhaps matches TRBD1 (5 bases). Germline CDR1 is SGHRS and CDR2 is YFSETQ. There are 16 residues in the CDR3. With 0 bases removed from V and 0 bases from J, the gap between germline ends came to 12 bases. CDR3 nucleotides: TGCGCCAGCAGCTTGGTCAGGGATCCTATGAACACTGAAGCTTTCTTT. The encoded protein is CASSLVRDPMNTEAFF. The full variable domain, completed using reference TRBV5-1 and TRBJ1-1, is KAGVTQTPRYLIKTRGQQVTLSCSPISGHRSVSWYQQTPGQGLQFLFEYFSETQRNKGNFPGRFSGRQFSNSRSEMNVSTLELGDSALYLCASSLVRDPMNTEAFFGQGTRLTVV.

The CDR3 spells CASRGTGRTSYEQYF. In DNA form, the CDR3 reads TGTGCCAGCAGAGGGACAGGCAGAACGTCCTACGAGCAGTACTTC. The V gene is TRBV6-1, the J gene TRBJ2-7; 8 nucleotides match TRBD1. The CDR3 has 15 amino acids. Germline loops: CDR1 MNHNS, CDR2 SASEGT. V shed 6 bases, J shed 1 base, and the junction held 8 bases outside the gene matches.

This chain joins TRBV7-8 and TRBJ2-7; possible D gene TRBD2, 5 bases. With 9 bases removed from V and 7 bases from J, the gap between germline ends came to 16 bases. There are 12 residues in the CDR3. Germline V CDR1 and CDR2: SGHVS, FQNEAQ. The CDR3: CASGVRGKEQYF. CDR3 in DNA: TGTGCCAGTGGGGTTCGGGGTAAGGAGCAGTACTTC.

V gene TRBV5-1 combines with J gene TRBJ2-7; D remains ambiguous. In germline, CDR1 is SGHRS, CDR2 YFSETQ. V was trimmed by 0 bases and J by 0 bases, leaving 7 bases between them. The CDR3 runs 14 residues. The CDR3 protein is CASSLVADSYEQYF. In nucleotides, the CDR3 is TGCGCCAGCAGCTTGGTGGCTGACTCCTACGAGCAGTACTTC.

The genes are TRBV7-2 and TRBJ1-1; D may be TRBD1 (6 bases). CDR3 length equals 12 residues. Trimming removed 6 bases at V and 5 bases at J, with 10 bases between. The germline V gene encodes CDR1 SGHTA and CDR2 FQGNSA. CDR3 residues: CASSGQLTEAFF. CDR3 nucleotide sequence: TGTGCCAGCAGTGGACAGTTGACTGAAGCTTTCTTT.

The chain links TRBV2 to TRBJ2-3; a possible D gene is TRBD2 (6 bases). There are 15 residues in the CDR3. Per germline, CDR1 SNHLY and CDR2 FYNNEI. Trimming removed 4 bases at V and 1 base at J, with 12 bases between. The CDR3 bases are TGTGCCAGCAGTGGGGTAGGACTACGCACAGATACGCAGTATTTT. Residues: CASSGVGLRTDTQYF.

A few counts support this clone. V is TRBV19 and J is TRBJ1-2, with D perhaps matching TRBD1 (5 bases). The CDR3 spans 18 residues. CDR1 and CDR2 from the germline V gene are LNHDA and SQIVND (reference sequence). V lost 1 base to trimming and J lost 4 bases, with 22 bases between them. The CDR3 protein is CASSIAVSFGGVGYGYTF. The CDR3 bases are TGTGCCAGTAGTATAGCCGTCTCGTTTGGGGGGGTCGGCTATGGCTACACCTTC.